This TCR beta chain stems from a study of cytotoxic CD8 clonotypes in ibrutinib-treated CLL. Study-level information: The average sample held roughly 250,000 productive templates and tens of thousands of productive rearrangements.

The ends were cut back, 1 base at V and 4 bases at J, with 13 bases in the middle. This CDR3 region has 15 residues. The V gene's germline CDR1 is MNHNS and CDR2 SASEGT. Assay: immunoSEQ multiplex PCR; the TCRdb copy retains only in-frame clones and omits some. This table has approximately 17,000 clones, approximately 67% appearing once. Study outcomes and limitations: Progressing and sustained-remission patients had different sampling times.

Libraries of TCR beta were made from roughly 2.2 micrograms of genomic DNA that came from cryopreserved PBMCs. This clone was recorded once. The target antigen is unknown. The clonotype originates from a human donor with chronic lymphocytic leukemia. The chain employs TRBV6-1 and TRBJ1-2; tentative D call: TRBD1 (6 bases). This specimen consisted of PBMCs, obtained before ibrutinib treatment. Written as DNA, the CDR3 is TGTGCCAGCAGTGAAGGGGCAGGGGCCTTCTATGGCTACACCTTC. Its protein is CASSEGAGAFYGYTF.